Below are 13 T cell receptor beta chains sequenced from a single sample in a study of T cell changes during pregnancy in multiple sclerosis. Libraries were prepared by immunoSEQ multiplex PCR; TCRdb keeps only in-frame clonotypes and omits some of them. The sample lists under 50,000 clones, more than 85% seen once, with 5.5% to 7.5% in the top ten. This specimen was CD8+ T cells from peripheral blood mononuclear cells, taken in the first trimester of pregnancy. These TCRs come from a female donor with multiple sclerosis, enrolled in a pregnancy study.

This sequence joins TRBV2 and TRBJ2-1; 10 bases match TRBD2. V was clipped by 7 bases and J by 7 bases; unmatched bases: 1. Looked up from germline, CDR1 is SNHLY and CDR2 is FYNNEI. The CDR3 is 12 residues long. CDR3 sequence: CASTGLANEQFF. In nucleotides, the CDR3 is TGTGCCAGCACGGGACTAGCGAATGAGCAGTTCTTC.

The chain couples TRBV7-9 to TRBJ2-5; no definite D call. The germline CDR1 and CDR2 sequences are SEHNR and FQNEAQ (reference sequence). The CDR3 has 15 amino acids. V lost 0 bases to trimming and J lost 0 bases, with 8 bases between them. In DNA, the CDR3 is TGTGCCAGCAGCTTAGCCCTAGGAGACCAAGAGACCCAGTACTTC. Encoded protein: CASSLALGDQETQYF.

The J gene is TRBJ2-3, the V gene TRBV7-9; 8 bases agree with TRBD2. With V trimmed by 3 bases and J by 4 bases, 9 bases remained unmatched. CDR1 is SEHNR, CDR2 FQNEAQ, per germline (reference sequence). The CDR3 runs 16 residues. This chain's CDR3 is CASSFLAAGEADTQYF. CDR3 DNA sequence: TGTGCCAGCAGCTTTTTAGCAGCGGGAGAGGCAGATACGCAGTATTTT.

This chain uses TRBV5-8 with TRBJ2-7, with 7 positions matching TRBD2. V shed 0 bases, J shed 2 bases, and the junction held 5 bases outside the gene matches. This CDR3 is built from 15 residues. Germline CDR1 is SGHTS and CDR2 is YDEGEE. This CDR3 is CASSLELAGPYEQYF. CDR3 DNA: TGTGCCAGCAGCTTGGAGTTAGCGGGCCCCTACGAGCAGTACTTC.

V and J are TRBV27 and TRBJ2-1; TRBD2 aligns across 7 bases. V dropped 4 bases and J dropped 7; count of bases not matched to a gene: 7. The CDR3 covers 14 residues. CDR1 is MNHEY, CDR2 SMNVEV, per germline (reference sequence). This CDR3 is CASSSGLSGNEQFF. The CDR3 nucleotides are TGTGCCAGCAGTTCCGGACTTAGCGGGAATGAGCAGTTCTTC.

The chain carries TRBV10-1 and TRBJ1-1, with 8 bases that match TRBD1. Trimming at V came to 2 bases and at J to 8 bases, leaving 22 bases not matched to a gene. The CDR3 has 19 residues. Germline values: CDR1 WNHNN, CDR2 SYGVQD (reference sequence). In DNA form, the CDR3 reads TGCGCCAGCAGTGAGGGGGGCAGGGGGCCGGAAAGGCCCGATCAAGAAGCTTTCTTT. It encodes CASSEGGRGPERPDQEAFF.

This rearrangement joins TRBV28 to TRBJ1-2, with 7 positions matching TRBD1. V dropped 4 bases and J dropped 5; count of bases not matched to a gene: 10. This CDR3 contains 15 residues. CDR1 is MDHEN and CDR2 is SYDVKM in the germline V gene. Written as DNA, the CDR3 is TGTGCCAGCAGTTCCCGACAGGGTCATTTGTATGGCTACACCTTC. Residues: CASSSRQGHLYGYTF.

The V and J genes are TRBV27 and TRBJ2-7, with D possibly TRBD2 on 5 matching bases. Trimming took 6 bases from V and 5 from J, leaving 11 bases between them. This CDR3 comprises 12 residues. Germline CDR1 MNHEY, CDR2 SMNVEV (reference sequence). CDR3 sequence (DNA): TGTGCCAGCAGACGGCCGGGGAACGAGCAGTACTTC. Protein: CASRRPGNEQYF.

The chain is built from TRBV11-2 and TRBJ1-5; D is ambiguous. This CDR3 has 13 residues. V dropped 1 base and J dropped 3 bases, with 4 bases sitting between them. The germline gives CDR1 SGHAT, CDR2 FQNNGV. CDR3 in DNA: TGTGCCAGCAGCTTAGGGGCCAATCAGCCCCAGCATTTT. Its translation is CASSLGANQPQHF.

The chain carries TRBV5-4 and TRBJ2-3; 12 bases agree with TRBD2. The CDR3 consists of 15 residues. J was trimmed by 2 bases and V by 4 bases; bases with no gene match: 2. CDR1 SGHNT and CDR2 YYREEE come from the germline V gene (reference sequence). The CDR3 protein is CASSRLAGDTDTQYF. The CDR3 region has the DNA TGTGCCAGCAGCCGACTAGCGGGAGACACAGATACGCAGTATTTT.

The chain couples TRBV19 to TRBJ2-7; 8 bases are a match to TRBD2. V lost 6 bases, J lost 5 bases, and 6 bases stayed unmatched. The germline gives CDR1 LNHDA, CDR2 SQIVND (reference sequence). This CDR3 comprises 13 residues. The CDR3 DNA follows: TGTGCCAGTAGCGGGAGGGCCACCCACGAGCAGTACTTC. Translation: CASSGRATHEQYF.

This clone occurred once. The gene calls are TRBV10-3 and TRBJ1-1; 7 bases map to TRBD1. Trimming removed 2 bases from V and 1 base from J; junction bases left unmatched: 10. Germline V gene sequence: CDR1 ENHRY, CDR2 SYGVKD. The CDR3 is 17 amino acids. CDR3 sequence: CAISEHLLQGRNTEAFF. The CDR3 DNA is TGTGCCATCAGTGAGCACCTTTTACAGGGGAGGAACACTGAAGCTTTCTTT.

The rearrangement links TRBV19 to TRBJ1-5; D not resolved. Looked up from germline, CDR1 is LNHDA and CDR2 is SQIVND (reference sequence). The CDR3 extends over 15 amino acids. Trimming left V 2 bases short and J 5 bases short, with 13 bases between. CDR3 coding DNA: TGTGCCAGTAGTATATTTGGAGAAGTTTATCAGCCCCAGCATTTT. This sequence encodes CASSIFGEVYQPQHF.